This T cell receptor (beta chain) was captured in a study of T cell responses to AZD1222 COVID-19 vaccine. This CDR3 has 16 amino acids. Trimming cost V 3 bases and J 2 bases; bases outside gene matches: 9. Per the germline V gene, CDR1 is KGHSH and CDR2 is LQKENI. Some clones are missing from TCRdb's copy, which holds only in-frame ones; the method was immunoSEQ multiplex PCR. The table includes some 73,000 clones, 75% to 90% detected once. This clone was counted between two and nine times. Antigen unknown. Study observations and caveats: At 160-218 and 743-854, vaccine-associated CD4 TCRs were dominant, and they spanned spike. Just a handful of people given AZD1222 tested seropositive at baseline. Mostly white British, mostly female donors; authors suggested clonal diversity may be underestimated.

This chain connects TRBV18 to TRBJ1-1, with 7 bases identical to TRBD1. This specimen consisted of peripheral blood, obtained 28 days after the second AZD1222 dose. This sequence originates from an adult who received the AZD1222 COVID-19 vaccine. The CDR3 here is CASSPLQDRSNTEAFF. In DNA form, the CDR3 reads TGTGCCAGCTCACCTCTCCAGGACAGGTCCAACACTGAAGCTTTCTTT.